Below, 2 T cell receptor beta chains from the same sample are listed, as sequenced in a study of blood T cell repertoires in COVID-19. TCRdb keeps only in-frame clones here, not all; method: immunoSEQ multiplex PCR. The table has hundreds of thousands of clones, over 80% seen once. Material for sequencing was peripheral blood. The source of these receptors is a woman aged 18-30 years with acute or convalescent COVID-19.

The rearrangement uses TRBV4-1 and TRBJ2-7, with 14 positions matching TRBD2. Trimming at V came to 4 bases and at J to 4 bases, leaving 12 bases not matched to a gene. CDR1 is MGHRA and CDR2 is YSYEKL in the germline V gene. This CDR3 region has 18 residues. The CDR3, as DNA: TGCGCCAGCAGCCGAGGGACTAGCGGGGGCCGAGGAACTTACGAGCAGTACTTC. This codes for CASSRGTSGGRGTYEQYF.

As regards this clone: Other DNA sequences in this specimen translate into the identical CDR3. V gene TRBV18 combines with J gene TRBJ1-1, with D unclear. CDR1 is KGHSH, CDR2 LQKENI, per germline. The CDR3 has 13 amino acids. V gave up 4 bases and J gave up 0 bases, with 6 bases separating them. Here the CDR3 DNA reads TGTGCCAGCTCACGAGGTTTGAACACTGAAGCTTTCTTT. It specifies CASSRGLNTEAFF.